This T cell receptor beta chain is from a study of radiation and T cells in renal cell carcinoma. Clones were read by immunoSEQ multiplex PCR, and TCRdb kept only the in-frame ones, dropping some. The sample has 130,000 to 150,000 clones; 88% are singletons. Note on this clone: The antigen remains unidentified.

Germline CDR1 and CDR2: GTSNPN and SVGIG (reference sequence). The J segment lost 0 bases and the V segment lost 5 bases, leaving 4 bases of the junction unmatched. This CDR3 is built from 14 residues. Time point described: baseline pretreatment blood. Treatment meaning: 15 Gy SBRT to primary tumor, nephrectomy 4 weeks later. Blood was sampled at baseline, 2 weeks and 4 weeks after SBRT. Broader study findings: Top tumor clonotypes rose in blood 2 weeks post-radiation, then contracted.

The genes are TRBV30 and TRBJ1-5, with 7 positions matching TRBD1. The receptor was derived from a woman aged 70 to 79 with renal cell carcinoma. This specimen consisted of blood, obtained from a patient whose treatment included radiotherapy and nephrectomy. The CDR3 protein is CAWDRENSNQPQHF. The DNA for the CDR3 is TGTGCCTGGGACAGGGAAAATAGCAATCAGCCCCAGCATTTT.